What follows are 28 T cell receptor beta chains derived from one specimen sequenced in a study of cytomegalovirus exposure and HLA in healthy donors. The assay was immunoSEQ multiplex PCR, and TCRdb's table has in-frame clones only and misses some. The repertoire holds 130,000 to 150,000 clones, with around 89% as singletons. The specimen sequenced was PBMCs. These receptor sequences come from a woman aged 25 to 45 in good health and CMV-seropositive.

The chain links TRBV5-1 to TRBJ1-1, with D uncertain. CDR1 is SGHRS and CDR2 is YFSETQ in the germline V gene. Deletions cut 2 bases from V and 4 bases from J, with 9 bases between. The CDR3 spans 13 residues. The CDR3 is CASSFAEGTEAFF. As DNA, the CDR3 is TGCGCCAGCAGCTTCGCAGAGGGCACTGAAGCTTTCTTT. Based on the CDR3 plus reference TRBV5-1 and TRBJ1-1, the full variable domain is KAGVTQTPRYLIKTRGQQVTLSCSPISGHRSVSWYQQTPGQGLQFLFEYFSETQRNKGNFPGRFSGRQFSNSRSEMNVSTLELGDSALYLCASSFAEGTEAFFGQGTRLTVV.

The chain couples TRBV5-6 to TRBJ2-3; 7 bases align to TRBD2. CDR3 length: 16 residues. Germline CDR1 reads SGHDT; CDR2 reads YYEEEE. J was trimmed by 2 bases and V by 4 bases; bases with no gene match: 10. The CDR3 reads CASSPPGGGVTDTQYF. The CDR3 coding sequence is TGTGCCAGCAGCCCCCCAGGCGGGGGAGTCACAGATACGCAGTATTTT.

This chain joins TRBV11-2 and TRBJ1-2, with D possibly matching TRBD1 (6 bases). CDR3 length: 13 residues. Germline V gene sequence: CDR1 SGHAT, CDR2 FQNNGV. Trimming took off 5 bases at V and 3 bases at J, with 10 bases between the two ends. The CDR3 sequence: CASSPAGDYGYTF. The DNA of the CDR3 is TGTGCCAGCAGCCCAGCAGGGGACTATGGCTACACCTTC.

The chain employs TRBV27 and TRBJ1-1; D unresolved. The CDR3 consists of 13 residues. Per germline, CDR1 MNHEY and CDR2 SMNVEV (reference sequence). V lost 0 bases and J 5 bases, leaving 7 bases between the germline ends. CDR3 bases: TGTGCCAGCAGTTTATCGCGGCGGACTGAAGCTTTCTTT. This gives the protein CASSLSRRTEAFF.

Only one count was recorded for this clone. V usage is TRBV5-1 and J usage is TRBJ2-7; 7 bases fit TRBD1. With V trimmed by 2 bases and J by 2 bases, 1 base remained unmatched. This CDR3 spans 13 amino acids. Germline V gene sequence: CDR1 SGHRS, CDR2 YFSETQ. CDR3 bases: TGCGCCAGCAGCTTCGACAGGGCCTACGAGCAGTACTTC. Its translation: CASSFDRAYEQYF. The full variable domain, rest sourced from reference TRBV5-1 and TRBJ2-7, is KAGVTQTPRYLIKTRGQQVTLSCSPISGHRSVSWYQQTPGQGLQFLFEYFSETQRNKGNFPGRFSGRQFSNSRSEMNVSTLELGDSALYLCASSFDRAYEQYFGPGTRLTVT.

This clone was seen once. This specimen includes other DNA sequences encoding the same CDR3. V gene TRBV5-1 combines with J gene TRBJ2-1; possible D gene TRBD1, 6 bases. The V and J ends lost 2 bases and 5 bases respectively, with 8 bases between them. The CDR3 loop spans 13 amino acids. The germline V gene encodes CDR1 SGHRS and CDR2 YFSETQ. The CDR3 DNA reads as TGCGCCAGCAGCTTTGGGGGCGACAATGAGCAGTTCTTC. It is translated as CASSFGGDNEQFF.

A few counts support this clone. The gene calls are TRBV6-4 and TRBJ1-5; the D gene is possibly TRBD1 (6 bases). The germline V gene encodes CDR1 MRHNA and CDR2 SNTAGT. V lost 5 bases to trimming and J lost 2 bases, with 16 bases between them. This CDR3 comprises 16 residues. Written as DNA, the CDR3 is TGTGCCAGCAGTAAAGATACAGGGATATGCAATCAGCCCCAGCATTTT. Residues: CASSKDTGICNQPQHF.

This sequence joins TRBV6-6 and TRBJ2-7, with TRBD1 as a possible D gene (6 bases). The CDR3 covers 14 residues. V lost 0 bases and J 3 bases, leaving 9 bases between the germline ends. Germline V gene sequence: CDR1 MNHNY, CDR2 SVGAGI (reference sequence). DNA of the CDR3: TGTGCCAGCAGTTACTCGGGACAAGGCTACGAGCAGTACTTC. Its protein is CASSYSGQGYEQYF.

The chain uses TRBV18 and TRBJ2-2, with TRBD1 as a possible D gene (5 bases). The length of the CDR3 is 13 residues. Germline CDR1 and CDR2: KGHSH and LQKENI. V gave up 6 bases and J gave up 5 bases, with 10 bases separating them. CDR3 residues: CASSNRRTGELFF. The CDR3, as DNA: TGTGCCAGCTCTAACAGGCGAACCGGGGAGCTGTTTTTT.

The rearrangement links TRBV6-1 to TRBJ2-3; possible D gene TRBD1, 6 bases. V lost 6 bases, J lost 0 bases, and 10 bases lay in between. This CDR3 region has 14 residues. Per germline, CDR1 MNHNS and CDR2 SASEGT. The CDR3 loop is CASSLQGSTDTQYF. Written as DNA, the CDR3 is TGTGCCAGCAGCTTACAGGGAAGCACAGATACGCAGTATTTT.

The chain has TRBV10-1 and TRBJ2-1; 11 bases map to TRBD1. Germline loops: CDR1 WNHNN, CDR2 SYGVQD (reference sequence). The CDR3 length is 14 residues. The ends lost 6 bases at V and 8 bases at J; junction bases unmatched: 6. Here the CDR3 reads CASRRGQGADEQFF. DNA of the CDR3: TGCGCCAGCAGAAGAGGACAGGGGGCCGATGAGCAGTTCTTC.

This clone is a singleton in its sample. The genes are TRBV5-1 and TRBJ2-1; 16 bases match TRBD2. The CDR3 length is 14 residues. V was pared by 4 bases and J by 15 bases, with 7 bases of the junction left unmatched. CDR1 and CDR2 from the germline V gene are SGHRS and YFSETQ. The DNA of the CDR3 is TGCGCCAGCAGCCCCGGGACTAGCGGGGGGGTGGCGTTCTTC. Its translation: CASSPGTSGGVAFF.

The chain combines TRBV29-1 with TRBJ2-1, with D maybe TRBD2 (5 bases). There are 15 residues in the CDR3. CDR1 is SQVTM, CDR2 ANQGSEA, per germline. Trimming stripped 6 bases from V and 0 bases from J, with 15 bases between. CDR3 sequence: CSVLLESSSYNEQFF. CDR3 DNA sequence: TGCAGCGTATTACTAGAAAGCTCCTCCTACAATGAGCAGTTCTTC.

The genes are TRBV28 and TRBJ1-2, with 7 bases lining up with TRBD1. The CDR3 loop spans 13 amino acids. V lost 6 bases, J lost 8 bases, and 9 bases stayed unmatched. Germline V lookup: CDR1 MDHEN, CDR2 SYDVKM. CDR3 sequence: CASSLETGFGYTF. DNA of the CDR3: TGTGCCAGCAGCCTTGAGACAGGGTTCGGCTACACCTTC.

The chain joins TRBV27 to TRBJ1-2; D may be TRBD1 (6 bases). CDR1 is MNHEY and CDR2 is SMNVEV in the germline V gene (reference sequence). With 1 base removed from V and 0 bases from J, the gap between germline ends came to 9 bases. There are 15 residues in the CDR3. The CDR3 DNA reads as TGTGCCAGCAGTTTATTTGGGGGCACTAACTATGGCTACACCTTC. Translated: CASSLFGGTNYGYTF.

V usage is TRBV5-6 and J usage is TRBJ2-7; possibly TRBD2 for D (6 bases). V dropped 3 bases and J dropped 4 bases, with 14 bases sitting between them. The CDR3 contains 14 residues. Germline CDR1 SGHDT, CDR2 YYEEEE. The CDR3 loop is CASSSNWGTYEQYF. The CDR3 bases are TGTGCCAGCAGCTCCAACTGGGGGACTTACGAGCAGTACTTC.

The rearrangement uses TRBV6-1 and TRBJ2-1; 7 positions match TRBD2. The CDR3 consists of 13 residues. V dropped 5 bases and J dropped 5; count of bases not matched to a gene: 3. Germline CDR1 MNHNS, CDR2 SASEGT. CDR3: CASSRLADNEQFF. The CDR3 DNA reads TGTGCCAGCAGTCGACTAGCAGACAATGAGCAGTTCTTC.

This chain joins TRBV9 and TRBJ1-3; 7 bases line up with TRBD1. The germline gives CDR1 SGDLS, CDR2 YYNGEE. The CDR3 spans 14 residues. Losses at the gene ends were 3 bases for V and 1 base for J; bases not matched to a gene: 1. CDR3 residues: CASSETGSGNTIYF. CDR3 in DNA: TGTGCCAGCAGCGAGACAGGGTCTGGAAACACCATATATTTT.

The rearrangement links TRBV2 to TRBJ2-3; 14 bases align to TRBD2. CDR3 size: 16 residues. The germline V gene encodes CDR1 SNHLY and CDR2 FYNNEI. V dropped 8 bases and J dropped 5; count of bases not matched to a gene: 9. The CDR3 coding sequence is TGTGCCAGCGGACTAGCGGGGGGACGTGTTGGAGATACGCAGTATTTT. Amino acids: CASGLAGGRVGDTQYF.

The chain employs TRBV5-1 and TRBJ2-1; 10 bases match TRBD2. The V and J ends lost 0 bases and 9 bases, in that order; junction bases with no gene match: 12. Germline CDR1 reads SGHRS; CDR2 reads YFSETQ. CDR3 length equals 17 residues. CDR3: CASSLEPAGGPYSEQFF. CDR3 coding DNA: TGCGCCAGCAGCTTGGAACCAGCGGGAGGGCCGTATAGTGAGCAGTTCTTC.

V is TRBV5-1 and J is TRBJ2-6; 7 bases fit TRBD1. CDR1 SGHRS and CDR2 YFSETQ come from the germline V gene. The CDR3 has 18 residues. V lost 3 bases, J lost 0 bases, and 9 bases stayed unmatched. Here the CDR3 reads CASSSTGALLSGANVLTF. For the CDR3, the DNA is TGCGCCAGCAGCTCCACAGGGGCGCTACTCTCTGGGGCCAACGTCCTGACTTTC.

This clone has more than one count but fewer than ten. This sequence joins TRBV5-1 and TRBJ1-5; the match to TRBD1 covers 8 bases. Germline CDR1 SGHRS, CDR2 YFSETQ. The CDR3 has 14 residues. Losses at the gene ends were 4 bases for V and 7 bases for J; bases not matched to a gene: 7. CDR3 nucleotide sequence: TGCGCCAGCAGCGAGACAGGGGAAATGCAGCCCCAGCATTTT. Translating gives CASSETGEMQPQHF.

The V gene is TRBV7-9, the J gene TRBJ2-1; 11 bases are a match to TRBD2. This CDR3 region has 16 residues. With V trimmed by 5 bases and J by 7 bases, 10 bases remained unmatched. Germline CDR1 and CDR2: SEHNR and FQNEAQ (reference sequence). DNA for the CDR3: TGTGCCAGCAGCCACCTGACTAGCGGGACGGGGAATGAGCAGTTCTTC. The encoded protein is CASSHLTSGTGNEQFF.

This chain links TRBV7-2 with TRBJ2-3, with D possibly TRBD2 on 8 matching bases. The V end was cut by 6 bases, the J end by 6 bases, with 19 bases between. CDR1 and CDR2 (germline): SGHTA, FQGNSA. The CDR3 contains 15 residues. CDR3 nucleotide sequence: TGTGCCAGCAGGGCGGGGAGCGGGGGACAGGATACGCAGTATTTT. This sequence encodes CASRAGSGGQDTQYF.

This clone was seen a few times. The chain recombines TRBV9 with TRBJ2-5, with TRBD2 identical over 13 bases. This CDR3 is 17 amino acids long. Germline loops: CDR1 SGDLS, CDR2 YYNGEE. V trimming: 0 bases; J trimming: 3 bases; junction bases outside the gene matches: 5. The CDR3 coding sequence is TGTGCCAGCAGCGTAGTGGGACTAGCGGGGCCAGAAGAGACCCAGTACTTC. Protein sequence: CASSVVGLAGPEETQYF. Variable domain in full (rest from reference TRBV9 and TRBJ2-5): DSGVTQTPKHLITATGQRVTLRCSPRSGDLSVYWYQQSLDQGLQFLIQYYNGEERAKGNILERFSAQQFPDLHSELNLSSLELGDSALYFCASSVVGLAGPEETQYFGPGTRLLVL.

This clone was observed a single time. The chain couples TRBV2 to TRBJ1-1; 8 bases match TRBD1. V lost 0 bases to trimming and J lost 7 bases; unmatched junction nucleotides: 4. CDR3 length equals 14 residues. Germline V lookup: CDR1 SNHLY, CDR2 FYNNEI. CDR3 protein: CASSEAQGAGEAFF. The CDR3, as DNA: TGTGCCAGCAGTGAAGCGCAGGGGGCGGGTGAAGCTTTCTTT.

The chain couples TRBV28 to TRBJ2-7; TRBD1 matches 9 bases. Germline CDR1 is MDHEN and CDR2 is SYDVKM. The V segment lost 7 bases and the J segment 5 bases; nucleotides outside the gene matches: 12. CDR3 length: 15 residues. The CDR3 sequence is CASTVLGTGRNEQYF. The DNA of the CDR3 is TGTGCCAGCACCGTACTCGGGACAGGGCGCAACGAGCAGTACTTC.

This sequence joins TRBV12-2 and TRBJ2-3; the table names TRBD1, a call not compared with the DNA. TRBV12-2 is termed a pseudogene. The CDR3 loop spans 15 amino acids. The CDR3 reads CASRLQGISTDTQYF. CDR3 DNA: TGTGCAAGTCGCTTACAGGGTATCTCCACAGATACGCAGTATTTT.